The 11 T cell receptor beta chains reported below all come from one sample, sequenced in a study of cytomegalovirus exposure and HLA in healthy donors. PCR primers comprised 60 Vbeta and 13 Jbeta primers. Some clones are missing from TCRdb's copy, which holds only in-frame ones; the method was immunoSEQ multiplex PCR. Found here are tens of thousands of clones, 81% of them singletons; the top ten hold 10%. Sequencing was carried out using PBMCs. These receptors were taken from a human donor in good health.

The V and J genes are TRBV4-2 and TRBJ2-1, with D maybe TRBD2 (6 bases). The CDR3 runs 16 residues. V lost 4 bases and J lost 0, with 13 bases in between. The germline V gene encodes CDR1 LGHNA and CDR2 YNFKEQ. The CDR3 DNA reads as TGTGCCAGCAGCCCGGGACTCGTGAGCTCCTACAATGAGCAGTTCTTC. Protein product: CASSPGLVSSYNEQFF.

V and J are TRBV18 and TRBJ1-4; tentative D call: TRBD1 (6 bases). The CDR3 extends over 13 amino acids. Germline-derived CDR1 and CDR2 are KGHSH and LQKENI. Deletions cut 0 bases from V and 12 bases from J, with 11 bases between. The CDR3 sequence is CASSPPMRQELFF. CDR3 coding DNA: TGTGCCAGCTCACCACCGATGAGACAGGAACTGTTTTTT.

There are a few counts of this clone. V and J are TRBV5-6 and TRBJ2-5, with a possible D match to TRBD2 (6 bases). The germline gives CDR1 SGHDT, CDR2 YYEEEE. V lost 1 base and J 5 bases, leaving 18 bases between the germline ends. The CDR3 totals 16 residues. This chain's CDR3 is CASSLYGGQGGETQYF. In DNA, the CDR3 is TGTGCCAGCAGCTTGTACGGAGGGCAGGGCGGCGAGACCCAGTACTTC.

The rearrangement uses TRBV27 and TRBJ1-2, with D possibly TRBD1 on 5 matching bases. V shed 2 bases and J shed 8 bases, with 12 bases lying between them. Germline V gene sequence: CDR1 MNHEY, CDR2 SMNVEV (reference sequence). The CDR3 runs 13 residues. CDR3 residues: CASSLTGEQGYTF. Here the CDR3 DNA reads TGTGCCAGCAGTTTAACAGGCGAGCAGGGCTACACCTTC.

The CDR3 nucleotides are TGTGCCAGCAGCCCCCAAATGGCAGGGAACCCCACCGAGCAGTACTTC. It encodes CASSPQMAGNPTEQYF. This sequence joins TRBV9 and TRBJ2-7; a weak D match, TRBD1 (5 bases). Between the trimmed V and J ends, which lost 4 bases and 6 bases, there was a span of 23 bases. The CDR3 extends over 16 amino acids. The germline V gene encodes CDR1 SGDLS and CDR2 YYNGEE.

The rearrangement uses TRBV19 and TRBJ2-5; tentatively, D is TRBD2 (7 bases). With 7 bases removed from V and 4 bases from J, the gap between germline ends came to 19 bases. Germline lookup yields CDR1 LNHDA and CDR2 SQIVND (reference sequence). The CDR3 is made up of 15 amino acids. The CDR3: CASTRGRGGSETQYF. CDR3 DNA sequence: TGTGCCAGTACCCGGGGGCGCGGGGGATCAGAGACCCAGTACTTC.

The chain carries TRBV27 and TRBJ2-1; the match to TRBD1 covers 11 bases. The germline V gene has CDR1 MNHEY and CDR2 SMNVEV (reference sequence). The CDR3 is made up of 15 amino acids. Trimming took 0 bases from V and 8 from J; bases not matched to a gene: 3. The CDR3 here is CASSLSGQGVHEQFF. The CDR3 DNA is TGTGCCAGCAGTTTATCGGGACAGGGGGTGCATGAGCAGTTCTTC.

The rearrangement uses TRBV30 and TRBJ1-1; unclear D gene. Trimming removed 7 bases from V and 0 bases from J, with 18 bases in between. Germline V CDR1 and CDR2: GTSNPN, SVGIG (reference sequence). This CDR3 contains 15 residues. The CDR3 DNA follows: TGTGCCTACAAAAGGGAGACACGGCTGAACACTGAAGCTTTCTTT. Translation: CAYKRETRLNTEAFF.

The J gene is TRBJ1-4, the V gene TRBV9; TRBD1 is a possible D gene (6 bases). This CDR3 comprises 16 residues. Trimming pared 3 bases from V and 8 bases from J, leaving 20 bases between. CDR1 and CDR2 (germline): SGDLS, YYNGEE. CDR3 sequence: CASSAPPGDRGEKLFF. CDR3 DNA sequence: TGTGCCAGCAGCGCCCCTCCAGGGGATCGTGGGGAAAAACTGTTTTTT.

V gene TRBV6-6 combines with J gene TRBJ1-2; maybe TRBD1 (5 bases). The CDR3 totals 13 residues. The V and J ends lost 6 bases and 6 bases respectively, with 14 bases between them. Germline CDR1 MNHNY, CDR2 SVGAGI (reference sequence). The CDR3 loop reads CASRDDRANGYTF. CDR3 DNA sequence: TGTGCCAGCAGAGACGACAGAGCCAATGGCTACACCTTC.

This clone was counted a single time. The rearrangement uses TRBV19 and TRBJ2-3; 10 positions match TRBD2. CDR3 length: 17 residues. With V trimmed by 5 bases and J by 1 base, 9 bases remained unmatched. In germline, CDR1 is LNHDA, CDR2 SQIVND (reference sequence). Here the CDR3 reads CASSPAGLARGTDTQYF. The CDR3 DNA reads as TGTGCCAGTAGTCCCGCGGGACTAGCGAGGGGCACAGATACGCAGTATTTT.